A selection of T cell receptor beta chains follows, all from one sample in a study of shared T cell receptors in the human thymus. The table came from immunoSEQ multiplex PCR; TCRdb's copy has only in-frame clones and leaves some out. Here the sample spans fewer than 700,000 clones, approximately 87% being singletons. This sample was shared with a second study, whose subject was human thymus T cells.

Material for sequencing was thymocytes. The receptor source for this set is a boy under two years old with a congenital heart defect. Both conserved end residues are part of each CDR3. The order of the fields is V gene, J gene, CDR3 protein.

V gene: TRBV18; J gene: TRBJ1-2; CDR3 protein: CASSPRRQGWGYTF
V gene: TRBV28; J gene: TRBJ2-7; CDR3 protein: CASSLQLAASGQYF
V gene: TRBV11-2; J gene: TRBJ2-7; CDR3 protein: CASSFLLSRERENYEQYF
V gene: TRBV27; J gene: TRBJ2-7; CDR3 protein: CASSLSESGTSGSNGSYEQYF
V gene: TRBV18; J gene: TRBJ2-5; CDR3 protein: CASSPRLLETQYF
V gene: TRBV2; J gene: TRBJ2-2; CDR3 protein: CASSEFEHTGELFF
V gene: TRBV15; J gene: TRBJ1-1; CDR3 protein: CATSRGLLQGENTEAFF
V gene: TRBV14; J gene: TRBJ1-5; CDR3 protein: CASSPEGRTGIHTNQPQHF
V gene: TRBV27; J gene: TRBJ2-2; CDR3 protein: CASIGGGTGELFF
V gene: TRBV30; J gene: TRBJ2-7; CDR3 protein: CAWSATPSGTVLEQYF
V gene: TRBV7-2; J gene: TRBJ2-7; CDR3 protein: CASSLVRTSYEQYF
V gene: TRBV11-2; J gene: TRBJ2-1; CDR3 protein: CASSRHERDLYNEQFF
V gene: TRBV7-9; J gene: TRBJ1-3; CDR3 protein: CASSQNNRFGGNTIYF
V gene: TRBV10-3; J gene: TRBJ2-1; CDR3 protein: CAISGTSSYNEQFF
V gene: TRBV6-5; J gene: TRBJ2-1; CDR3 protein: CASSLRVWQFF
V gene: TRBV19; J gene: TRBJ1-1; CDR3 protein: CASGRGGIEAFF
V gene: TRBV6-5; J gene: TRBJ2-5; CDR3 protein: CASSEQGRETQYF
V gene: TRBV28; J gene: TRBJ1-5; CDR3 protein: CASSLTGGIGQPQHF
V gene: TRBV28; J gene: TRBJ1-2; CDR3 protein: CASSLLLWWTGLGYGYTF
V gene: TRBV27; J gene: TRBJ2-7; CDR3 protein: CASRDSAYEQYF
V gene: TRBV7-2; J gene: TRBJ1-2; CDR3 protein: CASSSQKGKGYGYTF
V gene: TRBV5-1; J gene: TRBJ2-1; CDR3 protein: CASSLEAPRATYSYNEQFF
V gene: TRBV5-1; J gene: TRBJ1-1; CDR3 protein: CASSPTSGGMNTEAFF
V gene: TRBV6-1; J gene: TRBJ2-6; CDR3 protein: CASSEGDRSSGANVLTF
V gene: TRBV28; J gene: TRBJ2-2; CDR3 protein: CASAPPEGNTGELFF
V gene: TRBV19; J gene: TRBJ2-7; CDR3 protein: CASSVRVGTGVSEQYF
V gene: TRBV14; J gene: TRBJ2-1; CDR3 protein: CASSQERQVDEQFF
V gene: TRBV29-1; J gene: TRBJ2-2; CDR3 protein: CSVDSVTGELFF
V gene: TRBV18; J gene: TRBJ1-4; CDR3 protein: CASSHPDRGANEKLFF
V gene: TRBV19; J gene: TRBJ2-7; CDR3 protein: CASSMRPGGLTYEQYF
V gene: TRBV27; J gene: TRBJ1-5; CDR3 protein: CASSLSQGWGLNQPQHF
V gene: TRBV7-8; J gene: TRBJ2-3; CDR3 protein: CASSLAPTGSSTDTQYF
V gene: TRBV6-1; J gene: TRBJ2-7; CDR3 protein: CASSEEEATKGQSGYEQYF
V gene: TRBV14; J gene: TRBJ2-7; CDR3 protein: CASSQDGTSGKLSSYEQYF
V gene: TRBV27; J gene: TRBJ2-1; CDR3 protein: CASSPLAGGPRNEQFF
V gene: TRBV28; J gene: TRBJ2-7; CDR3 protein: CASSPIPRDSYEQYF
V gene: TRBV27; J gene: TRBJ2-3; CDR3 protein: CASSLPGLDSDTQYF
V gene: TRBV27; J gene: TRBJ2-7; CDR3 protein: CASSSSSGRAYEQYF
V gene: TRBV4-3; J gene: TRBJ2-7; CDR3 protein: CASSQAGGLPYEQYF
V gene: TRBV11-3; J gene: TRBJ1-2; CDR3 protein: CASSLEGLYTF
V gene: TRBV15; J gene: TRBJ2-2; CDR3 protein: CATSTPSGRAGELFF
V gene: TRBV14; J gene: TRBJ1-1; CDR3 protein: CASSQAGVNTEAFF
V gene: TRBV5-1; J gene: TRBJ2-7; CDR3 protein: CASSLEVSSAYEQYF
V gene: TRBV7-8; J gene: TRBJ2-7; CDR3 protein: CASSGTSGRNYEQYF
V gene: TRBV7-8; J gene: TRBJ2-5; CDR3 protein: CASSLASRQETQYF
V gene: TRBV10-1; J gene: TRBJ2-1; CDR3 protein: CASSVGTSGSSSYNEQFF
V gene: TRBV11-2; J gene: TRBJ2-1; CDR3 protein: CASSLVSSYNEQFF
V gene: TRBV27; J gene: TRBJ2-4; CDR3 protein: CASSYRGTSGFLAKNIQYF
V gene: TRBV6-4; J gene: TRBJ1-1; CDR3 protein: CASSDGDSNTEAFF
V gene: TRBV11-3; J gene: TRBJ2-4; CDR3 protein: CASSSTEFDIQYF
V gene: TRBV25-1; J gene: TRBJ2-1; CDR3 protein: CASTTGLAGAGGNEQFF